This entry features one T cell receptor beta chain sequence. The CDR3 is 13 amino acids. Trimming took 5 bases from V and 8 from J, leaving 15 bases between them. Germline V gene data show CDR1 as LNHDA and CDR2 as SQIVND (reference sequence). It was CD45RO-negative cells, positively selected for CCR7, that made up naive CD8 cells, with terminally differentiated effector memory CD45RA+ cells excluded. The table came from immunoSEQ multiplex PCR; TCRdb's copy has only in-frame clones and leaves some out. This table has roughly 2.1 million clones, just over 90% appearing once. The source of the sample is a study of shared clonotypes between healthy human individuals.

The chain employs TRBV19 and TRBJ1-2; D might be TRBD1 (6 bases). The receptor was isolated from a man younger than 35 in good health. Some clones in this sample may be carry-over from other donors' samples. Sample: naive CD8+ T cells from PBMCs. CDR3 DNA sequence: TGTGCCAGTAGTCGGAGTCGACAGGACGGCTACACCTTC. This encodes CASSRSRQDGYTF.